This record looks at one T cell receptor (beta chain) sequence and its context. Clones were read by immunoSEQ multiplex PCR, and TCRdb kept only the in-frame ones, dropping some. The sample consists of hundreds of thousands of clones, 70% to 90% of them appearing once. The data were obtained in a study of shared T cell receptors in the human thymus. With V trimmed by 2 bases and J by 1 base, 6 bases remained unmatched. Germline V gene sequence: CDR1 SGDLS, CDR2 YYNGEE. The CDR3 is made up of 16 amino acids. These data also formed part of another study, on human thymus T cells. That report adds: Serving as donors were healthy Finnish infants, each of whom was having open corrective surgery for congenital heart defects. The thymus was resected at corrective cardiac surgery. V and J genes seemed to be used with bias in thymic and blood repertoires. Thymic repertoires overlap heavily among unrelated individuals, related research has reported.

The TCR originated in a boy in the first two years of life with a congenital heart defect. Sample: thymocytes. The chain links TRBV9 to TRBJ2-3; 8 positions match TRBD1. CDR3 loop: CASSVSGGIRTDTQYF. The CDR3 DNA reads TGTGCCAGCAGCGTTTCAGGGGGCATCCGCACAGATACGCAGTATTTT.